This TCR beta chain stems from a study of cytomegalovirus exposure and HLA in healthy donors. V lost 4 bases, J lost 3 bases, and 8 bases stayed unmatched. Per germline, CDR1 MGHRA and CDR2 YSYEKL. The CDR3 spans 15 residues. Study-level results: Listed as cytomegalovirus-associated were roughly 180 TCR beta chains. Specific recognition of CMV antigens was confirmed in vitro for a few chains (all CMV-associated). Rare TCR sequences dominated, though some public TCRs recurred in many donors.

Notes on this clone: The target antigen is unknown.

The assay was immunoSEQ multiplex PCR, and TCRdb's table has in-frame clones only and misses some. The table includes approximately 180,000 clones, approximately 87% detected once. Sample: PBMCs. The chain carries TRBV4-1 and TRBJ2-7, with TRBD2 matching over 8 bases. The TCR originated in a woman in her twenties or thirties in good health and CMV-seronegative. CDR3 protein: CASSRRTGGNYEQYF. For the CDR3, the DNA is TGCGCCAGCAGCCGCAGGACGGGGGGGAACTACGAGCAGTACTTC.